Below, 14 T cell receptor beta chains from the same sample are listed, as sequenced in a study of graft-versus-host responses after intestinal transplantation. Measured with immunoSEQ multiplex PCR; TCRdb has only the in-frame clones, and not every one. The data show about 120,000 clones, 90% to 95% seen once. Their antigens are not known. This specimen was unstimulated CD4+ T cells sorted from spleen or lymph node cells, taken before intestinal transplant. The receptors stem from a human donor who received an intestinal transplant.

The chain uses TRBV19 and TRBJ1-3; D is undetermined. The germline gives CDR1 LNHDA, CDR2 SQIVND (reference sequence). The CDR3 runs to 12 residues. The V end was cut by 8 bases, the J end by 0 bases, with 5 bases between. CDR3 protein: CASSYSGNTIYF. CDR3 DNA: TGTGCCAGTTCGTACTCTGGAAACACCATATATTTT.

This chain uses TRBV28 with TRBJ2-7; D is ambiguous. The length of the CDR3 is 14 residues. V was cut by 4 bases and J by 10 bases, with 20 bases left in between. CDR1 MDHEN and CDR2 SYDVKM come from the germline V gene. The CDR3 here is CASSSYRPGPVQYF. In DNA form, the CDR3 reads TGTGCCAGCAGTTCGTACCGACCCGGCCCCGTTCAGTACTTC.

This clone has a single count. The CDR3 loop reads CASSPNRVWVDEQYF. As DNA, the CDR3 is TGTGCCAGCAGCCCGAACAGGGTTTGGGTAGACGAGCAGTACTTC. V gene TRBV13 combines with J gene TRBJ2-7; D possibly corresponds to TRBD1 (6 bases). The V and J ends lost 5 bases and 5 bases respectively, with 19 bases between them. CDR1 and CDR2 (germline): PRHDT, FYEKMQ (reference sequence). This CDR3 is 15 amino acids long.

This chain connects TRBV25-1 to TRBJ1-2, with 8 bases matching TRBD1. The V gene end was trimmed by 3 bases and the J gene end by 0 bases; junction bases not matched to a gene: 3. Germline lookup yields CDR1 MGHDK and CDR2 SYGVNS. The CDR3 is 15 amino acids. CDR3 sequence: CASSDRTGPNYGYTF. CDR3 bases: TGTGCCAGCAGTGATCGGACAGGGCCTAACTATGGCTACACCTTC.

The chain combines TRBV5-1 with TRBJ2-5; 8 nucleotides line up with TRBD1. Germline V lookup: CDR1 SGHRS, CDR2 YFSETQ. Losses at the gene ends were 4 bases for V and 2 bases for J; bases not matched to a gene: 4. The CDR3 has 14 amino acids. This CDR3 reads CASSTGTGQETQYF. Written as DNA, the CDR3 is TGCGCCAGCAGCACCGGGACAGGACAAGAGACCCAGTACTTC.

The rearrangement joins TRBV9 to TRBJ2-7; D is possibly TRBD2 (6 bases). The germline V and J ends were trimmed by 3 bases and 5 bases, with 9 bases remaining between them. Germline CDR1 and CDR2: SGDLS and YYNGEE. CDR3 size: 12 residues. This chain's CDR3 is CASSGSGDEQYF. The CDR3 DNA reads TGTGCCAGCAGCGGATCGGGGGACGAGCAGTACTTC.

This clone is a singleton in its sample. The chain carries TRBV6-6 and TRBJ2-3; the match to TRBD2 covers 9 bases. After removal of 2 bases from V and 6 bases from J, the junction contained 9 bases not matched to a gene. Germline CDR1 reads MNHNY; CDR2 reads SVGAGI (reference sequence). The CDR3 consists of 16 residues. CDR3 bases: TGTGCCAGCAGTTACCGAAGCCTAGCGGGATCTGATACGCAGTATTTT. Protein product: CASSYRSLAGSDTQYF.

V usage is TRBV2 and J usage is TRBJ1-5; D call uncertain. From germline, CDR1 is SNHLY and CDR2 FYNNEI. This CDR3 spans 15 amino acids. Trimming took off 2 bases at V and 6 bases at J, with 14 bases between the two ends. The CDR3 nucleotides are TGTGCCAGCAGTGAAATTGGAGGTGGTGTTCAGCCCCAGCATTTT. Translating gives CASSEIGGGVQPQHF.

The chain combines TRBV19 with TRBJ2-7; the D gene is possibly TRBD1 (5 bases). Germline CDR1 and CDR2: LNHDA and SQIVND (reference sequence). There are 13 residues in the CDR3. Deletions cut 6 bases from V and 9 bases from J, with 18 bases between. CDR3 amino acids: CASSRNLGPGQYF. CDR3 DNA: TGTGCCAGTAGCAGGAATCTGGGGCCCGGGCAGTACTTC.

The chain has TRBV19 and TRBJ1-5; 10 bases are a match to TRBD1. This CDR3 contains 14 residues. V shed 7 bases, J shed 9 bases, and the junction held 9 bases outside the gene matches. The germline V gene encodes CDR1 LNHDA and CDR2 SQIVND (reference sequence). CDR3: CASTPRDRGGPQHF. DNA for the CDR3: TGTGCCAGTACACCCCGGGACAGGGGTGGGCCCCAGCATTTT.

CDR3 in DNA: TGTGCCAGCAGTTACTCTGAGGGGGCGGGCACTGAAGCTTTCTTT. This sequence encodes CASSYSEGAGTEAFF. The chain recombines TRBV6-5 with TRBJ1-1; 7 bases are a match to TRBD1. The CDR3 totals 15 residues. The J segment lost 4 bases and the V segment lost 0 bases, leaving 5 bases of the junction unmatched. The germline CDR1 and CDR2 sequences are MNHEY and SVGAGI.

This clone was observed a single time. The CDR3 spells CASSPVTSGWDEQFF. CDR3 nucleotides: TGCGCCAGCAGCCCGGTGACTAGCGGGTGGGATGAGCAGTTCTTC. V usage is TRBV5-1 and J usage is TRBJ2-1; TRBD2 matches at 10 bases. CDR3 length: 15 residues. Germline trimming cut 4 bases from V and 8 bases from J; bases unmatched to any gene: 9. The germline CDR1 and CDR2 sequences are SGHRS and YFSETQ.

The rearrangement joins TRBV5-1 to TRBJ2-1; 10 bases fit TRBD1. The germline V gene has CDR1 SGHRS and CDR2 YFSETQ. The V segment lost 3 bases and the J segment 2 bases; nucleotides outside the gene matches: 2. The CDR3 loop spans 15 amino acids. The CDR3 DNA follows: TGCGCCAGCAGCTCGGGACAGGGGACCTACAATGAGCAGTTCTTC. It encodes CASSSGQGTYNEQFF.

The V call is TRBV6-5, the J call TRBJ2-3; 7 nucleotides agree with TRBD2. The junction had 19 bases not matched to a gene; V was cut back by 4 bases and J by 12 bases. Per the germline V gene, CDR1 is MNHEY and CDR2 is SVGAGI. The CDR3 covers 16 residues. In DNA form, the CDR3 reads TGTGCCAGCAGTTTTGAGAGGGCCTCGATGGGGGGGGGTCAGTATTTT. This encodes CASSFERASMGGGQYF.